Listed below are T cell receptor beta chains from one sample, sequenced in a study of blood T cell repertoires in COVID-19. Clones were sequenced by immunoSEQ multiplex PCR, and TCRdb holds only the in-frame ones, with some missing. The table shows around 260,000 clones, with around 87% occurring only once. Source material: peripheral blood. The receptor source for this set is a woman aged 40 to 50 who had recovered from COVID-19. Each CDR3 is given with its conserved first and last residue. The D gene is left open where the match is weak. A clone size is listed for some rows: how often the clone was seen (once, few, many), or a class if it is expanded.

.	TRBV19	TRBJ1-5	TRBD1	TGTGCCAGTAACGACAGGGTTCCATATCAGCCCCAGCATTTT	CASNDRVPYQPQHF
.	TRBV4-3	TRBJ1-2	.	TGCGCCAGCAGCCGGGTTGGCAGGGGTCCTGAGTCAGGGTACTATGGCTACACCTTC	CASSRVGRGPESGYYGYTF
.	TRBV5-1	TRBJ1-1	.	TGCGCCAGCCGCCTAATAGGGGGCACTGAAGCTTTCTTT	CASRLIGGTEAFF
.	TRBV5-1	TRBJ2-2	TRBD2	TGCGCCAGCAGCTTTTTTAGCCTAGCGGGGTCGAACACCGGGGAGCTGTTTTTT	CASSFFSLAGSNTGELFF
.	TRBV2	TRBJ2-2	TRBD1	TGTGCCAGCAGGGGACAGGGGGCCACCGGGGAGCTGTTTTTT	CASRGQGATGELFF
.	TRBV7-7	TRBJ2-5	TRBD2	TGTGCTAGCAGCGGCGGACTAGCGTGGGAGACCCAGTACTTC	CASSGGLAWETQYF
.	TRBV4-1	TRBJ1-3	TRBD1	TGCGCCAGCAGCCAAGTTTCGGACAGGGGAAGGAGAAACACCATATATTTT	CASSQVSDRGRRNTIYF
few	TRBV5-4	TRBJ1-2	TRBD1	TGTGCCAGCAGCCCCGGGACAGGGAAGGCGGGCGGCTACACCTTC	CASSPGTGKAGGYTF
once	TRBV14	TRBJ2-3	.	TGTGCCAGCAGCCAAGCTGGCGTCCGACTTACCACAGATACGCAGTATTTT	CASSQAGVRLTTDTQYF
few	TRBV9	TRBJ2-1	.	TGTGCCAGCAGCGGGACTCCAAGCTGGAATGAGCAGTTCTTC	CASSGTPSWNEQFF
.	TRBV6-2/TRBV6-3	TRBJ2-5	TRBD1	TGTGCCAGCAGTGACCCGGACAGGGGGCCAGAGACCCAGTACTTC	CASSDPDRGPETQYF
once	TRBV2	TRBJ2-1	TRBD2	TGTGCCAGCACGGGGCGGGGTGCGGGGGATGAGCAGTTCTTC	CASTGRGAGDEQFF
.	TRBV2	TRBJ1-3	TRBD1	TGTGCCAGCATAAGGACAGGGACTCTCTCTGGAAACACCATATATTTT	CASIRTGTLSGNTIYF
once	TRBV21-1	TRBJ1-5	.	TGTGCCAGCAGCCCCGAGGAGGGGCACTGCGGCAATCAGCCCCAGCATTTT	CASSPEEGHCGNQPQHF
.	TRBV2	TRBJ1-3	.	TGTGCCAGCAGTGAAGATTTCTCCCCTGGAAACACCATATATTTT	CASSEDFSPGNTIYF
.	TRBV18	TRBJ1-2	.	TGTGCCAGCTCCCCTATGAGACAGGTCCGGGGCTACACCTTC	CASSPMRQVRGYTF
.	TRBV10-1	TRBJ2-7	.	TGCGCCACCCAGGGGCTTCACTACGAGCAGTACTTC	CATQGLHYEQYF
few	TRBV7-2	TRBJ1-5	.	TGTGCCAGCAGCTTACTACAGTACAATCAGCCCCAGCATTTT	CASSLLQYNQPQHF
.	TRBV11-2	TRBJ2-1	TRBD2	TGTGCCAGCAGCGCCGCTAGCGGGTCCAACAATGAGCAGTTCTTC	CASSAASGSNNEQFF
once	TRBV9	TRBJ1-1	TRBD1	TGTGCCAGCAGCGTAGTGGGGACAGGCACTGAAGCTTTCTTT	CASSVVGTGTEAFF
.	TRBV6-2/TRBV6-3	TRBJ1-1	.	TGTGCCAGCAGTTTCGGGGTTTTCACTGAAGCTTTCTTT	CASSFGVFTEAFF
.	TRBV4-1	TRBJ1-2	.	TGCGCCAGCAGCCAAGATCCTGCCAGGGTCGATAATGGCTACACCTTC	CASSQDPARVDNGYTF
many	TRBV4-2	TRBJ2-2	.	TGTGCCAGCAGCCAAGAGCCGGGGACGAACACCGGGGAGCTGTTTTTT	CASSQEPGTNTGELFF
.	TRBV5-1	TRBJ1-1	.	TGCGCCAGCAGCCCGGAGACAGATAGATTTGAAGCTTTCTTT	CASSPETDRFEAFF
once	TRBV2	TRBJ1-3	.	TGTGCCAGCAGTGAAGCCCCAGGTGGCACCATATATTTT	CASSEAPGGTIYF
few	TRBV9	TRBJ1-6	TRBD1	TGTGCCAGCAGCCCCCGACAGGGTACGGGTAATTCACCCCTCCACTTT	CASSPRQGTGNSPLHF
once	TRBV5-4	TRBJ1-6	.	TGTGCCAGCAGGATGGGCAGGAGGGCTGATTCACCCCTCCACTTT	CASRMGRRADSPLHF
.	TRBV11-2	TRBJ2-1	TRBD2	TGTGCCAGCAGTCAGCGGGGGGGCCGACCCTACAATGAGCAGTTCTTC	CASSQRGGRPYNEQFF
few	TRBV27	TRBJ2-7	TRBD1	TGTGCCAGCAGTTTAGGGACAGGGGGCCAGTTGGGGCAGTACTTC	CASSLGTGGQLGQYF
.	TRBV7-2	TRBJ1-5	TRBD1	TGTGCCAGCAGCACAGGGGCAGGGGGCGCCGGTCAGCCCCAGCATTTT	CASSTGAGGAGQPQHF
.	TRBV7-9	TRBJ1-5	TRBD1	TGTGCCAGCAGCCTCCGCCCCGGGACAGGTTATCAGCCCCAGCATTTT	CASSLRPGTGYQPQHF
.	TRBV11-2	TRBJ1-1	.	TGTGCCAGCAGCTCCTCGACAGTGCGCCGCTTGAACACTGAAGCTTTCTTT	CASSSSTVRRLNTEAFF
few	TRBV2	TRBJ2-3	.	TGTGCCAGCAGTGACCACACAGATACGCAGTATTTT	CASSDHTDTQYF
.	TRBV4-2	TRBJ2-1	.	TGTGCCAGCAGCCTCCGGGGAGGAGGTTTAAAGAATGAGCAGTTCTTC	CASSLRGGGLKNEQFF
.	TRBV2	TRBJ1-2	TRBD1	TGTGCCAGCAGCTTACAGGGGGCGCCGGGCTACACCTTC	CASSLQGAPGYTF
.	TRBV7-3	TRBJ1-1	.	TGTGCCAGCAGCTTAATGGCAGGGTCGGACACTGAAGCTTTCTTT	CASSLMAGSDTEAFF
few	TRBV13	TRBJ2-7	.	TGTGCCAGCAGCTCCCGCGAGACAAATTCCTACGAGCAGTACTTC	CASSSRETNSYEQYF
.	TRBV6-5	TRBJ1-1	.	TGTGCCAGCAGTTACGGGACATTGGCTGAAGCTTTCTTT	CASSYGTLAEAFF
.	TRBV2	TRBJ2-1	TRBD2	TGTGCCAGCAGTCTACTAGCGGGGGAGTACAATGAGCAGTTCTTC	CASSLLAGEYNEQFF
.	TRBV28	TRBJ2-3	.	TGTGCCAGCAGTTCTAGGGAGATGACTACAGATACGCAGTATTTT	CASSSREMTTDTQYF
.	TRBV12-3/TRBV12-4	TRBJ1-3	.	TGTGCCTTGAGGAAGGCCGGAAACACCATATATTTT	CALRKAGNTIYF
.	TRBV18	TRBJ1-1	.	TGTGCCAGCTCACCATGGGGGCAAACTGAAGCTTTCTTT	CASSPWGQTEAFF
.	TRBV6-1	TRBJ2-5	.	TGTGCCAGCAGTGAAGGGACAGCTTACCAAGAGACCCAGTACTTC	CASSEGTAYQETQYF
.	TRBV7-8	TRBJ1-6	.	TGTGCCAGCAGCTTAGGACACCCGAGCTCCTATAATTCACCCCTCCACTTT	CASSLGHPSSYNSPLHF
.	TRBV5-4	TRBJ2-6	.	TGTGCCAGCAGCTTACAGGAAGCTGGGGCCAACGTCCTGACTTTC	CASSLQEAGANVLTF
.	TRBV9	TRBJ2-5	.	TGTGCCAGCAGCGTAGCTCCAGGAATGGAGACCCAGTACTTC	CASSVAPGMETQYF
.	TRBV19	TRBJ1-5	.	TGTGCCAGTCGGGACAAAAATCAGCCCCAGCATTTT	CASRDKNQPQHF
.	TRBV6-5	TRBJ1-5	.	TGTGCCAGCACCCCCGGTCATCAGCCCCAGCATTTT	CASTPGHQPQHF
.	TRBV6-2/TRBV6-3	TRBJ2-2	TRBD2	TGTGCCAGCAGCCTGACTAGCGGAGTCGGGGAGCTGTTTTTT	CASSLTSGVGELFF
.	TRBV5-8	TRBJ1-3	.	TGTGCCAGCAGCTTTCCCGGGAGGACAACCTCTGGAAACACCATATATTTT	CASSFPGRTTSGNTIYF
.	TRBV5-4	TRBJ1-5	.	TGTGCCAGCAGTATCCGGGGTGGCAATCAGCCCCAGCATTTT	CASSIRGGNQPQHF
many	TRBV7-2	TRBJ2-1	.	TGTGCCAGCAGCCGGAGAGCGGCGGTGGGGGAGCAGTTCTTC	CASSRRAAVGEQFF
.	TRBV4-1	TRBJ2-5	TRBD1	TGCGCCAGCAGCCAAGGGTCCGGGACAGGGAAAGAGACCCAGTACTTC	CASSQGSGTGKETQYF
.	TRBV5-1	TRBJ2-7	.	TGCGCCAGCAGCTTGGAATGGGGAGACGAGCAGTACTTC	CASSLEWGDEQYF
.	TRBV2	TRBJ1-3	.	TGTGCCAGCAACCAACAGGGCGGTGGAAACACCATATATTTT	CASNQQGGGNTIYF
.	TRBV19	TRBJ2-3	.	TGTGCCGTGGTGAAAAATGGGGGCGCTGGAGATACGCAGTATTTT	CAVVKNGGAGDTQYF
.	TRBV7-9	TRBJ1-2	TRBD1	TGTGCCAGCAGCCGGACAGGGATCTATGGCTACACCTTC	CASSRTGIYGYTF